This T cell receptor (beta chain) comes out of a study of Graves' ophthalmopathy and Graves' hyperthyroidism. Study results and caveats: In blood appeared most of the expanded thyroid clonotypes whose frequency exceeded 0.001. Using a 13-signature model, the authors split ophthalmopathy from stable hyperthyroidism, with roughly 88% sensitivity and roughly 80% specificity.

Around 10 ml of fresh blood yielded the PBMCs by density gradient. This clonotype was seen ten or more times. Its antigen is not known. The study amplified TCR beta CDR3 regions using RNA transcripts. An opening RT-PCR round employed HTBI primers and preceded a second-round multiplex PCR. MiXCR was run by TCRdb on the multiplex PCR reads, yielding one entry per CDR3 protein. This sample carries about 500,000 distinct CDR3 sequences, about an eighth of them seen once, and the ten largest clones take around 9.8%. The germline V gene encodes CDR1 SGHTA and CDR2 FQGNSA. The CDR3 sequence is 14 residues long. Deletions cut 4 bases from V and 3 bases from J, with 13 bases between.

This rearrangement joins TRBV7-2 to TRBJ2-7; possibly TRBD2 for D (6 bases). The source material was blood. This TCR was recovered from a woman aged 25-40 years with Graves' ophthalmopathy. CDR3 DNA: TGTGCCAGCAGCTCTATAGCGGCCCACTACGAGCAGTACTTC. This codes for CASSSIAAHYEQYF. Full variable domain (outside the CDR3, taken from reference TRBV7-2 and TRBJ2-7): GAGVSQSPSNKVTEKGKDVELRCDPISGHTALYWYRQSLGQGLEFLIYFQGNSAPDKSGLPSDRFSAERTGGSVSTLTIQRTQQEDSAVYLCASSSIAAHYEQYFGPGTRLTVT.